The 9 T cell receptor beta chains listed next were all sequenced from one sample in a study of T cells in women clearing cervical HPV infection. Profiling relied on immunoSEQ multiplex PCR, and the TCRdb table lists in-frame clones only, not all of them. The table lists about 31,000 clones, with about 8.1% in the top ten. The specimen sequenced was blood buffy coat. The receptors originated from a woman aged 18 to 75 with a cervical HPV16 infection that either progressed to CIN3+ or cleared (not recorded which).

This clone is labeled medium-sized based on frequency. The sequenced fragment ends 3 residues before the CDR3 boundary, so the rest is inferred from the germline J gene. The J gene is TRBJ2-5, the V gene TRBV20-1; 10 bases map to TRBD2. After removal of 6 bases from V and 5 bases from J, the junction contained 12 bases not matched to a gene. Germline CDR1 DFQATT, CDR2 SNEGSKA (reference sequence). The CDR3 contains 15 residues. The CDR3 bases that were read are TGCAGTGCCGTTGGACTAGCGGATGATTACGAGACC. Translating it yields CSAVGLADDYET. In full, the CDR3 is CSAVGLADDYETQYF.

The sequenced CDR3 bases are TGTGCCAGCAGCTTAGGCTACAGGAGCTCCTACGAG. Protein: CASSLGYRSSYE. The whole CDR3 protein is CASSLGYRSSYEQYF. The chain is built from TRBV13 and TRBJ2-7, with D tentatively TRBD1 (5 bases). The read terminates 3 residues ahead of where the CDR3 ends, so the germline J gene completes it. CDR1 PRHDT and CDR2 FYEKMQ come from the germline V gene (reference sequence). Trimming pared 0 bases from V and 0 bases from J, leaving 9 bases between. The CDR3 runs 15 residues.

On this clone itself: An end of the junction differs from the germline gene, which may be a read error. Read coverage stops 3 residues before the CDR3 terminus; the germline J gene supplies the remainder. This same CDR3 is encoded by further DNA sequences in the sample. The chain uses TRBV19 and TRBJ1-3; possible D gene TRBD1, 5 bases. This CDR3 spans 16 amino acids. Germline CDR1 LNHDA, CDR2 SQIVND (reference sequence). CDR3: CASSIVGGSFGNTIYF. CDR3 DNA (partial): TGTGCCAGTAGTATAGTTGGGGGGAGTTTTGGAAACACT.

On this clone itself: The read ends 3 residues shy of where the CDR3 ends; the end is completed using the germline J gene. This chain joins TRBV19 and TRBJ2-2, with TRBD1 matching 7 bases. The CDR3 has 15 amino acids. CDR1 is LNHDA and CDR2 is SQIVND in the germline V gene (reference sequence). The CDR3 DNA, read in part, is TGTGCCAGTAGCTACCGGGACAGCCTTAATTCACCG. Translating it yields CASSYRDSLNSP. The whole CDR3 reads CASSYRDSLNSPLFF.

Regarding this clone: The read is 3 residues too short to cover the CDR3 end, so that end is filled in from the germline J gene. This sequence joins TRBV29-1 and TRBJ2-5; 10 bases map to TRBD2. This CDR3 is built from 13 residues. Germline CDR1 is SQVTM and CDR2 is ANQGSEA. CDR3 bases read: TGCAGCCTCCGGACTAGCGGCACAGATACC. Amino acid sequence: CSLRTSGTDT. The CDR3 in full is CSLRTSGTDTQYF.

Incomplete CDR3 DNA: TGCGCCAGCAGTGGGGGTAGCGGGGAACAAGAGACC. It codes for CASSGGSGEQET. The entire CDR3 reads CASSGGSGEQETQYF. V is TRBV10-1 and J is TRBJ2-5, with TRBD2 identical over 8 bases. The read comes to an end 3 residues before the CDR3 does, leaving the germline J gene to fill in the end. The ends lost 4 bases at V and 2 bases at J; junction bases unmatched: 6. Germline-derived CDR1 and CDR2 are WNHNN and SYGVQD (reference sequence). The CDR3 contains 15 residues.

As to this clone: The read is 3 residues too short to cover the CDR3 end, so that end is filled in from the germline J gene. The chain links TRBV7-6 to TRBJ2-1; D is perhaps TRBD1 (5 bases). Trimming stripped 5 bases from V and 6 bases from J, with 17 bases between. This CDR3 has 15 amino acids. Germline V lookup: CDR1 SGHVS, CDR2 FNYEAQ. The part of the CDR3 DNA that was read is TGTGCCAGCAGCACCATGGGGCAAATTGGCAATGAG. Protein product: CASSTMGQIGNE. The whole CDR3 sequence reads CASSTMGQIGNEQFF.

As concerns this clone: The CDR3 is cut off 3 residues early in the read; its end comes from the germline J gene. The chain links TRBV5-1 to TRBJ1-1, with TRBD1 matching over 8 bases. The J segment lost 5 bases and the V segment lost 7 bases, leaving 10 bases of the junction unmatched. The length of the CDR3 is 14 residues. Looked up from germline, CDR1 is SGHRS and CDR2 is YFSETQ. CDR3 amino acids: CASFPRTGKTEAFF. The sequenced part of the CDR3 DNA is TGCGCCAGCTTTCCCCGGACAGGGAAAACTGAA.

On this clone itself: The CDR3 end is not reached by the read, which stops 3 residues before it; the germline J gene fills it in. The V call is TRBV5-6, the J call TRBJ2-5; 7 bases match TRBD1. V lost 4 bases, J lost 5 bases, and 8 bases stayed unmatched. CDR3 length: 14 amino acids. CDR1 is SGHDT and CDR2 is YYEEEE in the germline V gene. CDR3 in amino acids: CASSQSGTEETQYF. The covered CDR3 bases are TGTGCCAGCAGCCAATCAGGGACAGAGGAGACC. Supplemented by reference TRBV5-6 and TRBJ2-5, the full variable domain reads DAGVTQSPTHLIKTRGQQVTLRCSPKSGHDTVSWYQQALGQGPQFIFQYYEEEERQRGNFPDRFSGHQFPNYSSELNVNALLLGDSALYLCASSQSGTEETQYFGPGTRLLVL.